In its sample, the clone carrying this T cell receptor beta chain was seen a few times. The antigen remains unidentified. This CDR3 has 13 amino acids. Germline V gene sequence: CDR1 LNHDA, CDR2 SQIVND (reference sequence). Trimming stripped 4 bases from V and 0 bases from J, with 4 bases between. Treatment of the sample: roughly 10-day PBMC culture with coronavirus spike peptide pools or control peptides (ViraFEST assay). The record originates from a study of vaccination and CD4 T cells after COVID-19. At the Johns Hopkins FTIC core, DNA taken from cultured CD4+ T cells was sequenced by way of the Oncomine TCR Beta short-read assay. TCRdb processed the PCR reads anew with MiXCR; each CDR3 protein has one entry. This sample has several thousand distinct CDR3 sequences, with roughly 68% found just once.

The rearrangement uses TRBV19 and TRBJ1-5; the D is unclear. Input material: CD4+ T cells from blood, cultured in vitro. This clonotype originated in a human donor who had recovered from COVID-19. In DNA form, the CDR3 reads TGTGCCAGTAGTACAGATAGCAATCAGCCCCAGCATTTT. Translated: CASSTDSNQPQHF.